The clone carrying this T cell receptor (beta chain) was detected once. Its specificity is unknown. The ends were cut back, 4 bases at V and 1 base at J, with 11 bases in the middle. The CDR3 loop spans 15 amino acids. Germline values: CDR1 MNHNS, CDR2 SASEGT. This specimen comes from a study of post-analysis software for immune sequencing data. Study background: Relapsing-remitting, secondary progressive and progressive-relapsing multiple sclerosis courses were included. Study-wide points: Batch-matched samples strongly co-clustered by F measure. A handful of TRBV segments were significantly more frequent in patients than in controls. TRBV5-6, TRBV5-1 and TRBV20-1 were among these segments. Comparison with controls showed significantly lower normalized Chao1 diversity in multiple sclerosis patients.

Sequencing libraries made from TCR beta cDNA carried unique molecular identifiers. Researchers reported some 500,000 cDNA molecules coming from around 1 to 9.1 million T cells. MiXCR, applied by TCRdb to the PCR reads, yields one record per CDR3 protein. The table records about 770,000 distinct CDR3 sequences, 40% to 55% of them present only once. The gene calls are TRBV6-1 and TRBJ1-5; the D gene is possibly TRBD1 (6 bases). The TCR sequence derives from a girl under 18 with multiple sclerosis. The specimen sequenced was blood. The CDR3 DNA sequence: TGTGCCAGCAGTGCGGGACACGGCAGCAATCAGCCCCAGCATTTT. Amino acids: CASSAGHGSNQPQHF.